A selection of T cell receptor beta chains follows, all from one sample in a study of T cell responses to AZD1222 COVID-19 vaccine. The protocol was immunoSEQ multiplex PCR, while the TCRdb copy is restricted to in-frame clones and leaves out a portion. The sample holds some 95,000 clones, around 89% seen once. The material sequenced was peripheral blood, taken 28 days after the second AZD1222 dose. These receptors all come from an adult who received the AZD1222 COVID-19 vaccine. CDR3s include the opening cysteine and the closing phenylalanine or tryptophan. A D gene is named only where the DNA matches it firmly. The size entry is marked missing in some rows and otherwise reads once, few, many or a size class.

D	size	V	J	DNA	CDR3
TRBD2	-	TRBV4-3	TRBJ2-5	TGCGCCAGCAGCCAAGGATCCCCAGCGGGGGAGACCCAGTACTTC	CASSQGSPAGETQYF
-	-	TRBV5-1	TRBJ1-2	TGCGCCAGCAGCCCCGCGGGGGGGGGCGTTTATGGCTACACCTTC	CASSPAGGGVYGYTF
TRBD2	-	TRBV19	TRBJ2-7	TGTGCCAGTAGCTCGACTAGCGGGTACCACGAGCAGTACTTC	CASSSTSGYHEQYF
-	-	TRBV4-1	TRBJ1-1	TGCGCCAGCAGCCAAGGTCCGGGGATGAACACTGAAGCTTTCTTT	CASSQGPGMNTEAFF
-	-	TRBV4-2	TRBJ2-2	TGTGCCAGCAGCCAAGCGGTAAGGAACACCGGGGAGCTGTTTTTT	CASSQAVRNTGELFF
-	-	TRBV19	TRBJ1-5	TGTGCCAGTAGTAAGGGCTTCAATCAGCCCCAGCATTTT	CASSKGFNQPQHF
-	-	TRBV18	TRBJ1-1	TGTGCCAGCTCAAGTTACCGGGACTCCGGAGGGCGGAACACTGAAGCTTTCTTT	CASSSYRDSGGRNTEAFF
TRBD2	-	TRBV18	TRBJ2-1	TGTGCCAGCTCACAAGCGGGATCCTACAATGAGCAGTTCTTC	CASSQAGSYNEQFF
-	-	TRBV2	TRBJ1-2	TGTGCCAGCAGTATGGGACTCGACTATGGCTACACCTTC	CASSMGLDYGYTF
-	few	TRBV7-9	TRBJ2-4	TGTGCCAGCAGCTTCGGGCTAACCCCGACTTCGGTTCAGTACTTC	CASSFGLTPTSVQYF
-	-	TRBV15	TRBJ1-1	TGTGCCACCAGCAGAGAAAATTTGGTTGAAGCTTTCTTT	CATSRENLVEAFF
-	many	TRBV21-1	TRBJ2-7	TGTGCCAGCAGCACCCCTGGTCAGCGCTACGAGCAGTACTTC	CASSTPGQRYEQYF
TRBD1	few	TRBV7-8	TRBJ2-3	TGTGCCAGCAGCTGGGACAGGACCACAGATACGCAGTATTTT	CASSWDRTTDTQYF
-	-	TRBV9	TRBJ2-3	TGTGCCAGCAGCGCACAGACAATAGGAACAGATACGCAGTATTTT	CASSAQTIGTDTQYF
-	-	TRBV29-1	TRBJ1-1	TGCAGCGCCCGGGGGGGCGTGAACACTGAAGCTTTCTTT	CSARGGVNTEAFF
-	-	TRBV18	TRBJ1-4	TGTGCCAGCTCACCGTTTCCCGGACAGACCTTCGCAACTAATGAAAAACTGTTTTTT	CASSPFPGQTFATNEKLFF
-	-	TRBV7-3	TRBJ2-1	TGTGCCAGCGGGGAGGTTAGTAGTCCTGAGCAGTTCTTC	CASGEVSSPEQFF
-	-	TRBV3-1/TRBV3-2	TRBJ1-5	TGTGCCAGCAGCCTAGGACAAGGCAGTCAGCCCCAGCATTTT	CASSLGQGSQPQHF
-	-	TRBV25-1	TRBJ1-5	TGTGCCAGCAGTGAAGGCCTTCAGCCCCAGCATTTT	CASSEGLQPQHF
-	-	TRBV5-1	TRBJ2-4	TGCGCCAGCAGCTGGGGCCCCCCATTACCTTTGGTAGCCAAAAACATTCAGTACTTC	CASSWGPPLPLVAKNIQYF
-	-	TRBV28	TRBJ1-2	TGTGCCAGCAGTTTGCAGTATGGCTACACCTTC	CASSLQYGYTF
-	-	TRBV5-1	TRBJ2-2	TGCGCCAGCAGCTTGGCCGGGACTGACACCGGGGAGCTGTTTTTT	CASSLAGTDTGELFF
TRBD2	-	TRBV6-2/TRBV6-3	TRBJ2-3	TGTGCCAGCAGTTACGTTCTAGCGGGGGTGACAGATACGCAGTATTTT	CASSYVLAGVTDTQYF
-	few	TRBV4-2	TRBJ1-4	TGTGCCAGCAGCCAAGGGGGGGCAGGCGAAAAACTGTTTTTT	CASSQGGAGEKLFF
-	-	TRBV30	TRBJ1-5	TGTGCCTGGACCCGCGATAGCAATCAGCCCCAGCATTTT	CAWTRDSNQPQHF
-	-	TRBV7-9	TRBJ1-4	TGTGCCAGCAGCCCCCCAGGGGTCGTGGTTGAAAAACTGTTTTTT	CASSPPGVVVEKLFF
-	once	TRBV30	TRBJ1-5	TGTGCCTGGAACGAGGGGAGCAATCAGCCCCAGCATTTT	CAWNEGSNQPQHF
TRBD1	-	TRBV6-2/TRBV6-3	TRBJ2-7	TGTGCCAGCAGTTTGGGGACAGGGCCCTACGAGCAGTACTTC	CASSLGTGPYEQYF
-	once	TRBV7-2	TRBJ1-1	TGTGCCAGCAGCTTTGGGGGTTTGAACACTGAAGCTTTCTTT	CASSFGGLNTEAFF
-	-	TRBV2	TRBJ1-1	TGTGCCAGCAGGCTAGGTGTGGGCACTGAAGCTTTCTTT	CASRLGVGTEAFF
TRBD1	-	TRBV19	TRBJ1-4	TGTGCCAGTACGAGGGGGCTGGGAGAAAAACTGTTTTTT	CASTRGLGEKLFF
-	-	TRBV18	TRBJ1-1	TGTGCCAGCTCACCCGCCGGGGGGGAAGTGAACACTGAAGCTTTCTTT	CASSPAGGEVNTEAFF
-	-	TRBV23-1	TRBJ1-5	TGCGCCAGCAGTCAAGAGGACAGTTATAGCAATCAGCCCCAGCATTTT	CASSQEDSYSNQPQHF
-	few	TRBV7-9	TRBJ2-7	TGTGCCAGCAGCTCCCACCAGGGCTCGTACGAGCAGTACTTC	CASSSHQGSYEQYF
TRBD1	-	TRBV3-1/TRBV3-2	TRBJ2-6	TGTGCCAGCAGCCAAGATACAGGGGACCACTCTGGGGCCAACGTCCTGACTTTC	CASSQDTGDHSGANVLTF
TRBD2	few	TRBV25-1	TRBJ2-7	TGTGCCAGCAGTGGGCCTGGACTAGCGGGCTACGAGCAGTACTTC	CASSGPGLAGYEQYF
-	-	TRBV19	TRBJ1-1	TGTGCCAGTAGAAAAGAGACCATGAACACTGAAGCTTTCTTT	CASRKETMNTEAFF
-	-	TRBV2	TRBJ2-3	TGTGCCATCTTCCCCGGTGCTAGCACAGATACGCAGTATTTT	CAIFPGASTDTQYF
-	few	TRBV27	TRBJ1-2	TGTGCCAGCGCGGACTCAGGGAAAGTTGATGGCTACACCTTC	CASADSGKVDGYTF
-	-	TRBV19	TRBJ1-2	TGTGCCAGTAGTATCCGGGGCCAGCTCTATGGCTACACCTTC	CASSIRGQLYGYTF
TRBD1	-	TRBV27	TRBJ2-7	TGTGCCAGCAGTTTGAACAGGGGGCAGGGTGAGCAGTACTTC	CASSLNRGQGEQYF
-	-	TRBV11-2	TRBJ2-7	TGTGCCAGCAGCTTCAGCACAGGTCCTACCTACGAGCAGTACTTC	CASSFSTGPTYEQYF
-	-	TRBV6-5	TRBJ1-2	TGTGCCAGCAGTCCCTGGACAGCTAACTATGGCTACACCTTC	CASSPWTANYGYTF
TRBD1	-	TRBV12-5	TRBJ1-1	TGTGCTAGTGGTTGGGGACAGCGGAACACTGAAGCTTTCTTT	CASGWGQRNTEAFF
TRBD1	-	TRBV5-6	TRBJ1-5	TGTGCCAGCAGCTTGGAAGGGGGCCGTCAGCCCCAGCATTTT	CASSLEGGRQPQHF
-	-	TRBV25-1	TRBJ1-5	TGTGCCAGCCGTTCCGGCAATCAGCCCCAGCATTTT	CASRSGNQPQHF
TRBD1	-	TRBV19	TRBJ1-4	TGTGCCAGTAGTATAGAAACAGGGGGTTCAGAAAAACTGTTTTTT	CASSIETGGSEKLFF
-	-	TRBV6-6	TRBJ2-2	TGTGCCACCGACCTGTCGGGCACCGGGGAGCTGTTTTTT	CATDLSGTGELFF